This T cell receptor beta chain was profiled in a study of cytomegalovirus exposure and HLA in healthy donors. Study summary: An analysis done earlier identified 90 million to 120 million unique TCR beta sequences from roughly 190 million T cells. Most genotyped donors, over 70% of 300 to 400, had Caucasian-associated genetic ancestry.

The CDR3 runs to 14 residues. Germline CDR1 is MNHEY and CDR2 is SVGAGI. The V segment lost 5 bases and the J segment 1 base; nucleotides outside the gene matches: 1. Study-wide results and caveats: Association of under 20,000 TCR beta sequences with HLA alleles was found at 0.05 false discovery rate in a later analysis. The authors judged a highly shared variant cluster likely a sequencing artifact.

A note on this clone: Antigen: not known.

In the PCR, 60 Vbeta and 13 Jbeta primers were used. The repertoire was sequenced with immunoSEQ multiplex PCR; TCRdb's copy has only in-frame clones and lacks some. The top ten hold roughly 1.5% of the sample, which has some 80,000 clones, more than 60% seen once. Sequencing was done on a sample of PBMCs. The TCR was taken from a man in his forties or fifties in good health and CMV-seronegative. The V and J genes are TRBV6-5 and TRBJ2-2, with 7 nucleotides matching TRBD2. The DNA of the CDR3 is TGTGCCAGCAGTAAGCGGGGGAACACCGGGGAGCTGTTTTTT. It is translated as CASSKRGNTGELFF.